These T cell receptor beta chains were read from a single sample in a study of blood T cell repertoires in COVID-19. Sequencing was performed with immunoSEQ multiplex PCR; in TCRdb, only in-frame clones are kept and a portion is missing. This sample carries over 250,000 clones, 75% to 90% of them seen once, and the ten largest clones take roughly 11%. Sample: peripheral blood. The receptors were gathered from a woman in her 70s with acute or convalescent COVID-19. Each CDR3 is given with its conserved first and last residue.

V: TRBV11-2
CDR3: CASSATGFRGDTEAFF

V: TRBV3-1/TRBV3-2
CDR3: CASSLDGGAFF

V: TRBV19
CDR3: CASSYLGQGGTEAFF

V: TRBV5-1
CDR3: CASSLRTGMNTEAFF

V: TRBV5-1
CDR3: CASSSVHEETQYF

V: TRBV5-1
CDR3: CASSPSTGTGSGNTIYF

V: TRBV7-9
CDR3: CASSPAATNEKLFF

V: TRBV5-1
CDR3: CASSPGGGNTIYF

V: TRBV6-4
CDR3: CASSDWADTQYF

V: TRBV7-9
CDR3: CASSFGTANNEQFF

V: TRBV5-1
CDR3: CASSWGDRSAEAFF

V: TRBV18
CDR3: CASSPGDSGRGYTF

V: TRBV9
CDR3: CASSVGGDTEAFF

V: TRBV3-1/TRBV3-2
CDR3: CASSQDLGPGELFF

V: TRBV5-5
CDR3: CASSLWKTSGGNTGELFF

V: TRBV7-8
CDR3: CASSGLRGTGSGANVLTF

V: TRBV12-3/TRBV12-4
CDR3: CASSREGSYGYTF

V: TRBV21-1
CDR3: CASSRRQGGYEQYF

V: TRBV2
CDR3: CASSPGRYEQYF

V: TRBV4-1
CDR3: CASSQDHLLTTIYF

V: TRBV2
CDR3: CASTILQGKLFF

V: TRBV3-1/TRBV3-2
CDR3: CASSYSGVEAFF

V: TRBV6-5
CDR3: CASMEEGEAFF

V: TRBV10-1
CDR3: CASSGAGGRTDTQYF

V: TRBV5-1
CDR3: CASTPRGLFTDTQYF

V: TRBV5-1
CDR3: CASSAGTYYEQYF

V: TRBV5-6
CDR3: CASRPQTGGRTEHTQYF

V: TRBV19
CDR3: CASGTGGARNSPLHF

V: TRBV11-3
CDR3: CASSTRTSGVNTGELFF

V: TRBV3-1/TRBV3-2
CDR3: CASSQDVEPDTQYF

V: TRBV3-1/TRBV3-2
CDR3: CASSQGLEQFF

V: TRBV4-2
CDR3: CASSPRRGSTDTQYF

V: TRBV5-1
CDR3: CASSSDGSPPQHF

V: TRBV11-2
CDR3: CASSLEPRAHYEQYF

V: TRBV5-1
CDR3: CASSGHTGGRGGYTF